The clone carrying this T cell receptor (beta chain) has a single count. These data originate in a study of control samples from healthy donors and cancer patients. This CDR3 region has 13 residues. Germline V gene sequence: CDR1 SNHLY, CDR2 FYNNEI. Between the trimmed V and J ends, which lost 7 bases and 7 bases, there was a span of 16 bases. The repertoire was sequenced with immunoSEQ multiplex PCR; TCRdb's copy has only in-frame clones and lacks some. The sample holds about 160,000 clones, 85% to 90% seen once. The TCR comes from a young man in good health. The chain carries TRBV2 and TRBJ1-1; D possibly corresponds to TRBD1 (5 bases). The specimen sequenced was blood. This chain's CDR3 is CASTVTGTYEAFF. The CDR3, as DNA: TGTGCCAGCACAGTAACAGGTACCTATGAAGCTTTCTTT.